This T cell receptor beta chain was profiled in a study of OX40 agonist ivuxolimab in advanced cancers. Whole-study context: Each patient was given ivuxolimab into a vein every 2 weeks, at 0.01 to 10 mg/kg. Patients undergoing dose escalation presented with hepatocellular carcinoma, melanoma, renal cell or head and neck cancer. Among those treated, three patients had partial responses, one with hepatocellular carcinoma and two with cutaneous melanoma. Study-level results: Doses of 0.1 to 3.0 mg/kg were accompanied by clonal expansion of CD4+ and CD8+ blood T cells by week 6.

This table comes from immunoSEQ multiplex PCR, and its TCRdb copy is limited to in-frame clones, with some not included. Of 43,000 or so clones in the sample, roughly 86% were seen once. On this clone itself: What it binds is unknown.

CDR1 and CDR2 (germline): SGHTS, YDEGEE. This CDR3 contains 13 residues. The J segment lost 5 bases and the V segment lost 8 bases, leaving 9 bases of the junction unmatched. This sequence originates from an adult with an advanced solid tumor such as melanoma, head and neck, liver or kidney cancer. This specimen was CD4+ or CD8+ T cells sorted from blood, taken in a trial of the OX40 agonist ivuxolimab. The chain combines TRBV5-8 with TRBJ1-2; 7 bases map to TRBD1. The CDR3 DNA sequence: TGTGCCAGTCGAAGACAGGGTCATTATGGCTACACCTTC. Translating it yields CASRRQGHYGYTF.